These 27 T cell receptor beta chains were all obtained from the same sample, sequenced in a study of a mutant IDH1 vaccine in newly diagnosed glioma. Time point indicated: week 47, end of study. It was 300 ug of mutant IDH1 20-mer peptide that made up each vaccine dose, given with topical imiquimod. Antigens of these TCRs are unknown. Assay: immunoSEQ multiplex PCR; the TCRdb copy retains only in-frame clones and omits some. This repertoire shows around 60,000 clones, about four fifths found once; its top ten account for around 4%. The sequencing here drew on PBMCs, taken from a glioma patient whose treatment included an IDH1 peptide vaccine. The receptors derive from a man aged 25 to 40 with glioma.

The gene calls are TRBV4-1 and TRBJ2-1, with 7 nucleotides matching TRBD2. The germline gives CDR1 MGHRA, CDR2 YSYEKL. The CDR3 extends over 15 amino acids. V was clipped by 4 bases and J by 9 bases; unmatched bases: 12. The chain's CDR3 is CASSPTGTMEAEQFF. In DNA, the CDR3 is TGCGCCAGCAGCCCGACCGGGACTATGGAGGCTGAGCAGTTCTTC.

V gene TRBV15 combines with J gene TRBJ2-4; TRBD1 is a possible D gene (5 bases). From germline, CDR1 is LNHNV and CDR2 YYDKDF (reference sequence). V lost 5 bases and J lost 4, with 15 bases in between. This CDR3 is built from 15 residues. CDR3 nucleotides: TGTGCCACCAGCGCCCCGGACGCAGGGAAAAACATTCAGTACTTC. Its translation: CATSAPDAGKNIQYF.

The gene calls are TRBV27 and TRBJ2-1; 8 bases are a match to TRBD2. The CDR3 consists of 15 residues. Germline CDR1 and CDR2: MNHEY and SMNVEV (reference sequence). After removal of 7 bases from V and 4 bases from J, the junction contained 9 bases not matched to a gene. CDR3 DNA: TGTGCCAGCACCTCCTTTGGCGGGGGGTACAATGAGCAGTTCTTC. Translated: CASTSFGGGYNEQFF.

The V gene is TRBV4-2, the J gene TRBJ2-1; D possibly corresponds to TRBD2 (6 bases). The germline V gene has CDR1 LGHNA and CDR2 YNFKEQ. V was shortened by 5 bases and J by 8 bases, with 16 bases between the two germline ends. The CDR3 is made up of 14 amino acids. CDR3 loop: CASSETPPGDEQFF. The CDR3 nucleotides are TGTGCCAGCAGCGAAACCCCCCCGGGGGATGAGCAGTTCTTC.

The chain carries TRBV7-2 and TRBJ2-5; TRBD1 might be the D (6 bases). This CDR3 contains 14 residues. Trimming cost V 3 bases and J 0 bases, with 8 bases left between them. CDR1 is SGHTA, CDR2 FQGNSA, per germline. CDR3 sequence reads: CASSFGQNQETQYF. CDR3 bases: TGTGCCAGCAGCTTTGGACAGAACCAAGAGACCCAGTACTTC. The variable domain in full, with the rest retrieved from reference TRBV7-2 and TRBJ2-5, is GAGVSQSPSNKVTEKGKDVELRCDPISGHTALYWYRQSLGQGLEFLIYFQGNSAPDKSGLPSDRFSAERTGGSVSTLTIQRTQQEDSAVYLCASSFGQNQETQYFGPGTRLLVL.

This chain joins TRBV19 and TRBJ1-4; possibly TRBD1 for D (5 bases). V was clipped by 4 bases and J by 0 bases, with 15 bases between them. CDR3 size: 17 residues. In germline, CDR1 is LNHDA, CDR2 SQIVND (reference sequence). The CDR3 DNA reads as TGTGCCAGTAGTACTTGGACGGGAGGGGCAACTAATGAAAAACTGTTTTTT. It codes for CASSTWTGGATNEKLFF.

This rearrangement joins TRBV12-5 to TRBJ2-3, with TRBD2 matching 9 bases. V was clipped by 1 base and J by 0 bases; unmatched bases: 11. The CDR3 runs 19 residues. Per germline, CDR1 LGHNT and CDR2 FRNRAP. The CDR3 spells CASGLAPPGTSPSTDTQYF. CDR3 nucleotides: TGTGCTAGTGGTTTGGCACCCCCTGGGACTAGCCCAAGCACAGATACGCAGTATTTT. The variable domain in full, with the rest retrieved from reference TRBV12-5 and TRBJ2-3, is DARVTQTPRHKVTEMGQEVTMRCQPILGHNTVFWYRQTMMQGLELLAYFRNRAPLDDSGMPKDRFSAEMPDATLATLKIQPSEPRDSAVYFCASGLAPPGTSPSTDTQYFGPGTRLTVL.

J is TRBJ1-1 and V is TRBV7-9; D gene unclear. Germline V gene data show CDR1 as SEHNR and CDR2 as FQNEAQ (reference sequence). Trimming stripped 1 base from V and 4 bases from J, with 7 bases between. CDR3 length: 13 amino acids. The CDR3 DNA reads TGTGCCAGCAGCTTAGTTGGGAGCACTGAAGCTTTCTTT. Translating it yields CASSLVGSTEAFF.

The chain has TRBV6-5 and TRBJ2-3; maybe TRBD1 (6 bases). Looked up from germline, CDR1 is MNHEY and CDR2 is SVGAGI. This CDR3 spans 15 amino acids. The V end lost 0 bases, the J end lost 2 bases, and 9 bases lay between the germline ends. The CDR3: CASSYSGQNTDTQYF. Written as DNA, the CDR3 is TGTGCCAGCAGTTACTCGGGACAAAACACAGATACGCAGTATTTT.

The chain carries TRBV5-1 and TRBJ1-1; tentatively, D is TRBD1 (6 bases). The CDR3 has 12 residues. Germline loops: CDR1 SGHRS, CDR2 YFSETQ. V lost 5 bases and J 5 bases, leaving 10 bases between the germline ends. The CDR3 DNA is TGCGCCAGCAGTTCAGGGGTGACTGAAGCTTTCTTT. It codes for CASSSGVTEAFF.

V gene TRBV7-9 combines with J gene TRBJ1-1; D ambiguous. Germline V gene sequence: CDR1 SEHNR, CDR2 FQNEAQ (reference sequence). The CDR3 runs to 12 residues. The ends were cut back, 5 bases at V and 6 bases at J, with 10 bases in the middle. The CDR3 region is CASSTGGSEAFF. CDR3 DNA sequence: TGTGCCAGCAGCACGGGAGGGTCTGAAGCTTTCTTT.

Turning to this clone: Relative to the germline gene, one junction end is altered; a read error may explain this. The chain uses TRBV19 and TRBJ2-7; 9 bases match TRBD1. Germline lookup yields CDR1 LNHDA and CDR2 SQIVND (reference sequence). This CDR3 has 13 amino acids. CDR3: CASSTTGGWEQCF. The DNA of the CDR3 is TGTGCCAGTAGTACCACAGGGGGCTGGGAGCAGTGCTTC.

This clone showed up just once. The chain uses TRBV7-8 and TRBJ1-4, with a possible D match to TRBD1 (5 bases). Germline lookup yields CDR1 SGHVS and CDR2 FQNEAQ. There are 16 residues in the CDR3. V was cut by 5 bases and J by 4 bases, with 17 bases left in between. The CDR3 sequence is CASSTNSGTNNEKLFF. The DNA for the CDR3 is TGTGCCAGCAGCACCAACTCCGGGACTAATAATGAAAAACTGTTTTTT.

This chain connects TRBV7-2 to TRBJ1-2; no clear D gene. V was pared by 3 bases and J by 7 bases, with 18 bases between. This CDR3 is built from 15 residues. Germline values: CDR1 SGHTA, CDR2 FQGNSA. CDR3 residues: CASSFSDTSPGGYTF. The CDR3 bases are TGTGCCAGCAGCTTTTCAGATACCTCACCTGGTGGCTACACCTTC.

V is TRBV12-5 and J is TRBJ1-1, with D uncertain. V was cut by 6 bases and J by 2 bases, with 4 bases left in between. Germline values: CDR1 LGHNT, CDR2 FRNRAP. This CDR3 has 11 amino acids. In DNA, the CDR3 is TGTGCTAGTGGAGTAAACACTGAAGCTTTCTTT. Protein: CASGVNTEAFF.

In nucleotides, the CDR3 is TGTGCCAGCAGGGGTGGGGGGGCGTACGAGCAGTACTTC. It translates to CASRGGGAYEQYF. The V and J genes are TRBV7-9 and TRBJ2-7, with a possible D match to TRBD2 (7 bases). Germline-derived CDR1 and CDR2 are SEHNR and FQNEAQ (reference sequence). Between the trimmed V and J ends, which lost 6 bases and 4 bases, there was a span of 13 bases. The CDR3 is 13 amino acids.

The genes are TRBV5-5 and TRBJ1-5; D unresolved. The ends were cut back, 0 bases at V and 6 bases at J, with 16 bases in the middle. This CDR3 is built from 16 residues. Germline loops: CDR1 SGHKS, CDR2 YYEKEE (reference sequence). In DNA, the CDR3 is TGTGCCAGCAGCTTGGATGTTCGGGTTCTTGGTCAGCCCCAGCATTTT. It specifies CASSLDVRVLGQPQHF.

The chain combines TRBV9 with TRBJ2-1, with D perhaps matching TRBD2 (6 bases). Trimming removed 4 bases from V and 5 bases from J, with 16 bases in between. Germline CDR1 and CDR2: SGDLS and YYNGEE. The CDR3 has 15 residues. The CDR3 bases are TGTGCCAGCAGCCCCCCGCGGGGCATCAACAATGAGCAGTTCTTC. This gives the protein CASSPPRGINNEQFF.

The chain couples TRBV7-9 to TRBJ1-5, with 11 bases aligning to TRBD1. CDR1 SEHNR and CDR2 FQNEAQ come from the germline V gene (reference sequence). The CDR3 consists of 16 residues. With 5 bases clipped from V and 2 bases from J, the junction kept 5 bases outside the gene matches. CDR3 residues: CASSRDRGSGNQPQHF. DNA for the CDR3: TGTGCCAGCAGCCGGGACAGGGGGTCTGGCAATCAGCCCCAGCATTTT. The variable domain in full, with the rest retrieved from reference TRBV7-9 and TRBJ1-5, is DTGVSQNPRHKITKRGQNVTFRCDPISEHNRLYWYRQTLGQGPEFLTYFQNEAQLEKSRLLSDRFSAERPKGSFSTLEIQRTEQGDSAMYLCASSRDRGSGNQPQHFGDGTRLSIL.

The gene calls are TRBV7-6 and TRBJ1-3, with D hard to call. Germline V gene data show CDR1 as SGHVS and CDR2 as FNYEAQ. Trimming removed 7 bases from V and 8 bases from J, with 21 bases in between. The CDR3 is made up of 15 amino acids. In DNA form, the CDR3 reads TGTGCCAGCACCCTAAACTCCGCCCGGGGAGACACCATATATTTT. This gives the protein CASTLNSARGDTIYF.

This clone was recorded a few times. The rearrangement joins TRBV2 to TRBJ1-5; 10 bases fit TRBD1. The CDR3 length is 18 residues. The trim removed 4 bases at V and 2 bases at J, leaving 11 bases unmatched. Germline CDR1 and CDR2: SNHLY and FYNNEI. CDR3 amino acids: CASSVNTDRGGGNQPQHF. The CDR3 coding sequence is TGTGCCAGCAGTGTAAACACGGACAGGGGGGGAGGCAATCAGCCCCAGCATTTT.

The chain recombines TRBV4-2 with TRBJ1-5; a possible D gene is TRBD1 (6 bases). Between the trimmed V and J ends, which lost 4 bases and 11 bases, there was a span of 24 bases. Germline CDR1 LGHNA, CDR2 YNFKEQ. The CDR3 contains 16 residues. The CDR3: CASSPEGGAALNAQHF. CDR3 coding DNA: TGTGCCAGCAGCCCGGAAGGGGGTGCCGCCCTCAATGCCCAGCATTTT.

CDR3 amino acids: CASTRDAQTTGELFF. The CDR3 DNA follows: TGTGCCAGCACCCGGGACGCCCAGACCACCGGGGAGCTGTTTTTT. This rearrangement joins TRBV2 to TRBJ2-2; possibly TRBD1 or TRBD2 for D (5 bases each). V was trimmed by 7 bases and J by 4 bases, leaving 16 bases between them. CDR1 is SNHLY and CDR2 is FYNNEI in the germline V gene. This CDR3 spans 15 amino acids.

This clone came up a few times. The V gene is TRBV7-2, the J gene TRBJ2-7, with 7 bases aligning to TRBD1. This CDR3 is 14 amino acids long. Germline V CDR1 and CDR2: SGHTA, FQGNSA. With 1 base clipped from V and 2 bases from J, the junction kept 2 bases outside the gene matches. The CDR3 loop reads CASSLDQGAYEQYF. The CDR3 DNA reads as TGTGCCAGCAGCTTAGACCAGGGGGCCTACGAGCAGTACTTC.

The V call is TRBV27, the J call TRBJ1-5; TRBD1 aligns across 9 bases. In germline, CDR1 is MNHEY, CDR2 SMNVEV (reference sequence). V was clipped by 0 bases and J by 0 bases; unmatched bases: 6. The CDR3 runs to 18 residues. The DNA of the CDR3 is TGTGCCAGCAGTTTATCGGGACAGGGTTCTTATAGCAATCAGCCCCAGCATTTT. Translated: CASSLSGQGSYSNQPQHF.

The chain combines TRBV10-2 with TRBJ2-1; D not certain. Germline CDR1 is WSHSY and CDR2 is SAAADI. V was clipped by 6 bases and J by 5 bases, with 17 bases between them. This CDR3 has 15 residues. The CDR3 loop is CASSPTTLGNNEQFF. CDR3 nucleotide sequence: TGCGCCAGCAGCCCAACTACTCTCGGCAACAATGAGCAGTTCTTC.

This chain joins TRBV18 and TRBJ1-4; D unclear. V dropped 1 base and J dropped 0 bases, with 9 bases sitting between them. The CDR3 spans 16 residues. The germline gives CDR1 KGHSH, CDR2 LQKENI. The CDR3 sequence is CASSPLGRSTNEKLFF. Here the CDR3 DNA reads TGTGCCAGCTCACCACTCGGACGCTCAACTAATGAAAAACTGTTTTTT. Variable domain in full (rest from reference TRBV18 and TRBJ1-4): NAGVMQNPRHLVRRRGQEARLRCSPMKGHSHVYWYRQLPEEGLKFMVYLQKENIIDESGMPKERFSAEFPKEGPSILRIQQVVRGDSAAYFCASSPLGRSTNEKLFFGSGTQLSVL.